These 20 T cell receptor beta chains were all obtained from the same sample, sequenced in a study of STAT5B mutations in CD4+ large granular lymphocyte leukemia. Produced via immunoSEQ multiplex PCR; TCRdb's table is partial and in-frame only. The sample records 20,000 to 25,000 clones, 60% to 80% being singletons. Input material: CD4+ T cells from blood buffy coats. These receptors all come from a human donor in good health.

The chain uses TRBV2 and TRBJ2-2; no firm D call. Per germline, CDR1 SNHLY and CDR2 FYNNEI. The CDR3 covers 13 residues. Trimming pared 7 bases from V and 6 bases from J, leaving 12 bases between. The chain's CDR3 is CASTLAGAGELFF. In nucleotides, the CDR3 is TGTGCCAGCACCCTGGCAGGAGCCGGGGAGCTGTTTTTT.

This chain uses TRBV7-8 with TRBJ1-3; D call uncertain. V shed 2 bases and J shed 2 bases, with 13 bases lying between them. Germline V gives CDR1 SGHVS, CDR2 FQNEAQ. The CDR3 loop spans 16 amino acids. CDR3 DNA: TGTGCCAGCAGCTTAAGTTTACAGCTAGCTGGAAACACCATATATTTT. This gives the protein CASSLSLQLAGNTIYF. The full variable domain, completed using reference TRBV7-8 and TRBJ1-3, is GAGVSQSPRYKVAKRGQDVALRCDPISGHVSLFWYQQALGQGPEFLTYFQNEAQLDKSGLPSDRFFAERPEGSVSTLKIQRTQQEDSAVYLCASSLSLQLAGNTIYFGEGSWLTVV.

For the CDR3, the DNA is TGTGCCAGCAGCTTAGGTAGACTTTTGAACACTGAAGCTTTCTTT. Its protein is CASSLGRLLNTEAFF. This chain joins TRBV7-2 and TRBJ1-1; the D is unclear. From germline, CDR1 is SGHTA and CDR2 FQGNSA. Between the trimmed V and J ends, which lost 1 base and 0 bases, there was a span of 9 bases. This CDR3 is built from 15 residues. The whole variable domain, filled in from reference TRBV7-2 and TRBJ1-1, reads GAGVSQSPSNKVTEKGKDVELRCDPISGHTALYWYRQSLGQGLEFLIYFQGNSAPDKSGLPSDRFSAERTGGSVSTLTIQRTQQEDSAVYLCASSLGRLLNTEAFFGQGTRLTVV.

The CDR3 reads CASRGGAGGVDNSPLHF. The CDR3 bases are TGTGCCAGCAGAGGAGGGGCAGGGGGTGTAGATAATTCACCCCTCCACTTT. This chain joins TRBV7-8 and TRBJ1-6; 7 bases align to TRBD1. CDR1 SGHVS and CDR2 FQNEAQ come from the germline V gene. The CDR3 runs to 17 residues. Trimming took 6 bases from V and 5 from J; bases not matched to a gene: 13.

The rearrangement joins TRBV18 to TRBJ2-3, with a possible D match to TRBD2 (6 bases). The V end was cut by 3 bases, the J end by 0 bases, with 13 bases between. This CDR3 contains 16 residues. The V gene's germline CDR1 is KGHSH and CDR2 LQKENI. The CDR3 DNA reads TGTGCCAGCTCACCGAGGACTACCACTAGCACAGATACGCAGTATTTT. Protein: CASSPRTTTSTDTQYF.

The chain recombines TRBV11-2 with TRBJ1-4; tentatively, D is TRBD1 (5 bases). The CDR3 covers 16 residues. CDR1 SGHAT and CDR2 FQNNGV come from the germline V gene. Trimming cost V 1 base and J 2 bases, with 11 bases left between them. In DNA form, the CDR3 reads TGTGCCAGCAGCTTAGCCAGGGTAGGCACTAATGAAAAACTGTTTTTT. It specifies CASSLARVGTNEKLFF.

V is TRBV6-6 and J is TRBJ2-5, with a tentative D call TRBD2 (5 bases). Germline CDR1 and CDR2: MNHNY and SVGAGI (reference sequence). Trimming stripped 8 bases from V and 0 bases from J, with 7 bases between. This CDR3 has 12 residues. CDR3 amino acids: CASEGNQETQYF. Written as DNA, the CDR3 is TGTGCCAGCGAGGGCAACCAAGAGACCCAGTACTTC.

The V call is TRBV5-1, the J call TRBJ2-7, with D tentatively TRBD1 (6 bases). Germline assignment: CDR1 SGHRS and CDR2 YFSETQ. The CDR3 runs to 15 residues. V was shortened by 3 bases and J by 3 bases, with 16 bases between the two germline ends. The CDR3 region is CASSWSTGAVYEQYF. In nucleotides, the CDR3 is TGCGCCAGCAGCTGGTCGACAGGTGCCGTCTACGAGCAGTACTTC.

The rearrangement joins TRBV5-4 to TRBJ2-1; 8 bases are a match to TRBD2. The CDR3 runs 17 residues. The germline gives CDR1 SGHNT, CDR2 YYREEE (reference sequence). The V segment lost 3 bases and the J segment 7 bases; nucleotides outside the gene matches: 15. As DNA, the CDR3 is TGTGCCAGCAGCTCCGCCGGTGGGACTAGTAGGTGGAATGAGCAGTTCTTC. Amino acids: CASSSAGGTSRWNEQFF.

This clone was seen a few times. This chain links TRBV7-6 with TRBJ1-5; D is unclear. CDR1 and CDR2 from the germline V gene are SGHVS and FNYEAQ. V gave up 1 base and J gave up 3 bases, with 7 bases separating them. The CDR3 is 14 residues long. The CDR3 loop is CASSLVGSNQPQHF. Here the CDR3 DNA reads TGTGCCAGCAGCTTAGTCGGATCCAATCAGCCCCAGCATTTT.

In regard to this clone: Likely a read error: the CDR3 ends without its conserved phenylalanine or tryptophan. The chain's CDR3 is CASSSQGDRGNTEAFS. CDR3 in DNA: TGTGCCAGCAGTTCTCAGGGGGATCGCGGGAACACTGAAGCTTTCTCT. The chain recombines TRBV6-6 with TRBJ1-1, with 7 positions matching TRBD1. CDR3 length equals 16 residues. V lost 4 bases and J lost 1; bases outside the gene matches: 9. In germline, CDR1 is MNHNY, CDR2 SVGAGI (reference sequence).

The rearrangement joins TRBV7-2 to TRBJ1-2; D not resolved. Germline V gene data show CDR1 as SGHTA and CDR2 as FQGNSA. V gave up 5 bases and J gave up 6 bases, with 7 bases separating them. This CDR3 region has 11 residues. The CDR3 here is CASSPGNGYTF. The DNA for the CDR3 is TGTGCCAGCAGCCCTGGTAATGGCTACACCTTC.

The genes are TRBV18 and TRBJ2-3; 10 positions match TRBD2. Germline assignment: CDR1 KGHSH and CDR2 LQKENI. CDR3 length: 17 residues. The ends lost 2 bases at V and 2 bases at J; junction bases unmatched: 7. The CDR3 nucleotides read TGTGCCAGCTCACCATTGCCACTAGCGGGAACCACAGATACGCAGTATTTT. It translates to CASSPLPLAGTTDTQYF.

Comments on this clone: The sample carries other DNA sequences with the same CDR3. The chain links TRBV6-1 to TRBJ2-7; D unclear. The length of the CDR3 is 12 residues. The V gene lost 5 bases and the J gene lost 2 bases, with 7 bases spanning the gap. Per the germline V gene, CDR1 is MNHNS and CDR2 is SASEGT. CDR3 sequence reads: CASSSKTYEQYF. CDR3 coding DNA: TGTGCCAGCAGTTCTAAAACCTACGAGCAGTACTTC.

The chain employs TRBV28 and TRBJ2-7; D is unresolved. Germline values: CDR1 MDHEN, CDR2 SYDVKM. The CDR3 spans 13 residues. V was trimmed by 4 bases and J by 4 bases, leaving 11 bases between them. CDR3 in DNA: TGTGCCAGCAGTTCTGGACGGTCATACGAGCAGTACTTC. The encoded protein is CASSSGRSYEQYF.

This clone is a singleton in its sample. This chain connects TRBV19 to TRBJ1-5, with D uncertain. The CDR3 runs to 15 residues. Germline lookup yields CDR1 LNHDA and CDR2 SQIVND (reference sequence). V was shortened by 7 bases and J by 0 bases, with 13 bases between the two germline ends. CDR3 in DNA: TGTGCCAGTAAGAATGCGGGAAATAGCAATCAGCCCCAGCATTTT. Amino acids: CASKNAGNSNQPQHF.

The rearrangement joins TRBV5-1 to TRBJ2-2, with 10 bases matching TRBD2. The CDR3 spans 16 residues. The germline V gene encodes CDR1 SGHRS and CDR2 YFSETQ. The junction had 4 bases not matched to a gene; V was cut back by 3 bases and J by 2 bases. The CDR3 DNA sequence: TGCGCCAGCAGCTCCTCTAGCGGGAGAAACACCGGGGAGCTGTTTTTT. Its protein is CASSSSSGRNTGELFF. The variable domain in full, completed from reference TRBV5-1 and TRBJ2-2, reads KAGVTQTPRYLIKTRGQQVTLSCSPISGHRSVSWYQQTPGQGLQFLFEYFSETQRNKGNFPGRFSGRQFSNSRSEMNVSTLELGDSALYLCASSSSSGRNTGELFFGEGSRLTVL.

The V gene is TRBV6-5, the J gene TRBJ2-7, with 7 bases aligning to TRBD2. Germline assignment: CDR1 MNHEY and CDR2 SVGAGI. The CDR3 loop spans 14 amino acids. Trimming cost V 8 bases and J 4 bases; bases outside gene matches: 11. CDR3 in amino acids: CASSYRGGPYEQYF. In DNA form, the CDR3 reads TGTGCCAGCTCGTATCGGGGAGGGCCATACGAGCAGTACTTC.

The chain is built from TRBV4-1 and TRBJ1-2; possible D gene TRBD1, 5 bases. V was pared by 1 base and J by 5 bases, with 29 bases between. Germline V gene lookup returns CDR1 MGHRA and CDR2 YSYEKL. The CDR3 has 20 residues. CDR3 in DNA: TGCGCCAGCAGCCAAGTAGGAACAGGCGGATCCACAATGGGAGGATATGGCTACACCTTC. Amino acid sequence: CASSQVGTGGSTMGGYGYTF.

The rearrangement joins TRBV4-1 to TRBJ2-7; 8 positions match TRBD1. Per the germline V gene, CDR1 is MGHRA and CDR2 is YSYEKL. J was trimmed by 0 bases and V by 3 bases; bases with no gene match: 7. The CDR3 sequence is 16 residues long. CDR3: CASSHTVTGGSYEQYF. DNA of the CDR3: TGCGCCAGCAGCCACACAGTTACAGGGGGCTCCTACGAGCAGTACTTC.